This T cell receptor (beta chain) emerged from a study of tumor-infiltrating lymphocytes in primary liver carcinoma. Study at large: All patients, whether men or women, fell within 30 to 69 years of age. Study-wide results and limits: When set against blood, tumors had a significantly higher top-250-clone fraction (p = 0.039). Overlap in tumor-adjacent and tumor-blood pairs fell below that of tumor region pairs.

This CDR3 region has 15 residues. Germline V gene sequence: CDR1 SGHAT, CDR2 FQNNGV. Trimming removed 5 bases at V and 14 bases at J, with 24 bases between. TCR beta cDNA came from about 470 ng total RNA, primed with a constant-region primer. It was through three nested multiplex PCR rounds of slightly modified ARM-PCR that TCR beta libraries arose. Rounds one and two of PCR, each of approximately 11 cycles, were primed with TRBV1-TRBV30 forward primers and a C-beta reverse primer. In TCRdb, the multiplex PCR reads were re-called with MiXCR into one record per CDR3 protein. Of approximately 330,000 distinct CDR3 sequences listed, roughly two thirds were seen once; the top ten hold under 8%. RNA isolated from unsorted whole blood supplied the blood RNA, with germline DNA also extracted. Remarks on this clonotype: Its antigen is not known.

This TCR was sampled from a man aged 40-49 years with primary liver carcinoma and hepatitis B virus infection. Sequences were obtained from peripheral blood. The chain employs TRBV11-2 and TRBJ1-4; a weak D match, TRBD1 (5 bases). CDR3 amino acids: CASSRPGLPNEELFF. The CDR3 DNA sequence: TGTGCCAGCAGCCGACCAGGGCTCCCTAATGAAGAGCTGTTTTTT.